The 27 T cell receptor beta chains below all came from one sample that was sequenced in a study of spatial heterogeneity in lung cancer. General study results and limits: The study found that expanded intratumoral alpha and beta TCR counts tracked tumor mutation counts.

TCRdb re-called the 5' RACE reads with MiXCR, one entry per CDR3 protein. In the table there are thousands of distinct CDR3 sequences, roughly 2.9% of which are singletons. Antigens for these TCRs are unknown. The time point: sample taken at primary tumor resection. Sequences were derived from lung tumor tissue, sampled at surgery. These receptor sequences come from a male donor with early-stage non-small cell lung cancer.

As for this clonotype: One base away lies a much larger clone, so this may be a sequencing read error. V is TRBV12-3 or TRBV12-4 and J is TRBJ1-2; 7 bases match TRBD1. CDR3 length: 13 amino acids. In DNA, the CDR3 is TGTGCCAGCAGTTCAACAGGGGCGGATGGCTACAACTTC. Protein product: CASSSTGADGYNF.

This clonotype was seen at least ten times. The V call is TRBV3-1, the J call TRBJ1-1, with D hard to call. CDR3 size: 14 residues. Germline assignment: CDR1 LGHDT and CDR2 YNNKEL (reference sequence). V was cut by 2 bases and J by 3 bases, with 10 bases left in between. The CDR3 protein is CASSQNGKHTEAFF. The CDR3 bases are TGTGCCAGCAGCCAAAACGGCAAGCACACTGAAGCTTTCTTT.

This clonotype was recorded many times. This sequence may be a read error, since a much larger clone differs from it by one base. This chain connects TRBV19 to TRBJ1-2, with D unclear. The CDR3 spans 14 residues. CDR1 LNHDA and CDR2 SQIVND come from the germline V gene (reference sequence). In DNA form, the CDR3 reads TGTGCCAGTAGTATCGGGGAGGGATCGAATGGCTACAACTTC. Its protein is CASSIGEGSNGYNF.

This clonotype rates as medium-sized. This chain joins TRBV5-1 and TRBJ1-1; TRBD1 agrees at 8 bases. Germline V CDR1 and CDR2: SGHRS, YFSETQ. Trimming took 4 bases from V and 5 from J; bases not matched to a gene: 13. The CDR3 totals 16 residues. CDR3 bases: TGCGCCAGCAGCGTGACTCAGGGGGCGGGCGGGACTGAAGCTTTCTTT. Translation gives CASSVTQGAGGTEAFF.

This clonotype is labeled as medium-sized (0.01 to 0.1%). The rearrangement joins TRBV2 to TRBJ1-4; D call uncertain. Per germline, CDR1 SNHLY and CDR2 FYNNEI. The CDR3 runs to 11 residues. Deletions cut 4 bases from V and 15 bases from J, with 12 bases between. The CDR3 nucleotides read TGTGCCAGCAGTGTTGCCGGGAACTTGTTTTTT. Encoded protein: CASSVAGNLFF.

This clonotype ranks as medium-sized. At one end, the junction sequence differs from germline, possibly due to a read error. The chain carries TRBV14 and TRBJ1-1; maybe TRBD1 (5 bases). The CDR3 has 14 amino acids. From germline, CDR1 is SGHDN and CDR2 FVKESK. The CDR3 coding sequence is TGTGCCAGCAGCGAAGAATATCAGGGCACTGAAGCTTTCTTT. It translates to CASSEEYQGTEAFF.

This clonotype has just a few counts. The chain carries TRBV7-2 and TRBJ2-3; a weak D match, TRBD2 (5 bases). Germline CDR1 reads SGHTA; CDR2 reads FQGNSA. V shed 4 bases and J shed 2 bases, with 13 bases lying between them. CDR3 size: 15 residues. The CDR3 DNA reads TGTGCCAGCAGCTCCAGTCTAGCCGACACAGATACGCAGTATTTT. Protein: CASSSSLADTDTQYF.

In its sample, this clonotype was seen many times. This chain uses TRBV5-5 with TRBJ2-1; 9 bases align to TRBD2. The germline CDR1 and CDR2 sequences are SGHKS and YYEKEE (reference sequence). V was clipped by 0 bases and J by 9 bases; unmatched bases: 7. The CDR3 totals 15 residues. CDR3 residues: CASSLVGSGRGEQFF. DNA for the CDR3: TGTGCCAGCAGCTTGGTGGGTAGCGGGAGAGGTGAGCAGTTCTTC.

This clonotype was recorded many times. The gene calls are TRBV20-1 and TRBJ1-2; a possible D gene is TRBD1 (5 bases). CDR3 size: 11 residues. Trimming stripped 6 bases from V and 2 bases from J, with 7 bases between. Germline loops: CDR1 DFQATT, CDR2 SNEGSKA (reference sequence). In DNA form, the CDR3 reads TGCAGTGCCACAGGAAACTATGGCTACACCTTC. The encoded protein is CSATGNYGYTF.

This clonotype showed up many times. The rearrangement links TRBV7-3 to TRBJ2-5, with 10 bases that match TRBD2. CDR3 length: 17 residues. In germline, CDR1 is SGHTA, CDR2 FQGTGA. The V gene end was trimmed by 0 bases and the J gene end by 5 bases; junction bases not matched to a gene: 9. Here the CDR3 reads CASSLTMLAGVEETQYF. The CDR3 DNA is TGTGCCAGCAGCTTAACGATGCTAGCGGGAGTGGAGGAGACCCAGTACTTC.

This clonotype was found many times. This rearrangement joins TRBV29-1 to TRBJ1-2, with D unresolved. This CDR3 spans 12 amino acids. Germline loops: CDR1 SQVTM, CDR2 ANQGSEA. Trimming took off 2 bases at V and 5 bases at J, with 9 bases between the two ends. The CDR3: CSVEQMDYGYTF. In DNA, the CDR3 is TGCAGCGTTGAACAGATGGATTATGGCTACACCTTC.

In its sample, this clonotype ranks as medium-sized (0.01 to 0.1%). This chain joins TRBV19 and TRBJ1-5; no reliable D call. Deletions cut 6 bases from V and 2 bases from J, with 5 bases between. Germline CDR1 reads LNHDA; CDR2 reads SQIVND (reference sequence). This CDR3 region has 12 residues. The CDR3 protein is CASRSGNQPQHF. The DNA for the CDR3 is TGTGCCAGTAGAAGCGGCAATCAGCCCCAGCATTTT.

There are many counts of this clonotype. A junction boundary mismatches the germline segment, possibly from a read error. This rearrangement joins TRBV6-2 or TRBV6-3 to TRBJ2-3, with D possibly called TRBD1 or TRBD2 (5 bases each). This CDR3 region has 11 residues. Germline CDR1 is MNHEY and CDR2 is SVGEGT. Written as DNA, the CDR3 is TGTGCCAGCAGCGCCCCGGGACCAAGGCATTTT. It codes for CASSAPGPRHF.

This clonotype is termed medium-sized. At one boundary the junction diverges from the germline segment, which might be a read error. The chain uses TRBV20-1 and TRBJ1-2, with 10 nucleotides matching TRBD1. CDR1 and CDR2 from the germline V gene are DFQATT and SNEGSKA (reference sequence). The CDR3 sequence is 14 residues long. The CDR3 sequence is CSVIRQGANYGDTF. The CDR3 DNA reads TGCAGTGTCATACGACAGGGGGCAAACTATGGCGACACCTTC.

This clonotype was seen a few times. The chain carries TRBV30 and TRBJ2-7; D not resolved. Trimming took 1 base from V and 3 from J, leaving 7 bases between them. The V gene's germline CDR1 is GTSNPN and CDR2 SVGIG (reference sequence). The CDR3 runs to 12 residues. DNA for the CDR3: TGTGCCTGGAGTGGAAGGTTCTACGAGCAGTACTTC. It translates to CAWSGRFYEQYF.

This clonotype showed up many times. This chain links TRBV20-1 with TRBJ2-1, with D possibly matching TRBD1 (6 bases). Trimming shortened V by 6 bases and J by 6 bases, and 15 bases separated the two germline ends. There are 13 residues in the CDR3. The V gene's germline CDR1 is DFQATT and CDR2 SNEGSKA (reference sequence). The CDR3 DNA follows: TGCAGTGCCCGCCGGGACATTCCCAATGAGCAGTTCTTC. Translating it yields CSARRDIPNEQFF.

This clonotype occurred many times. CDR3 loop: CASSSEGYEQYF. As DNA, the CDR3 is TGTGCCAGCAGCTCAGAGGGGTACGAGCAGTACTTC. The chain combines TRBV6-6 with TRBJ2-7, with D possibly being TRBD1 or TRBD2 (5 bases each). This CDR3 has 12 residues. V was trimmed by 6 bases and J by 4 bases, leaving 10 bases between them. Per the germline V gene, CDR1 is MNHNY and CDR2 is SVGAGI (reference sequence).

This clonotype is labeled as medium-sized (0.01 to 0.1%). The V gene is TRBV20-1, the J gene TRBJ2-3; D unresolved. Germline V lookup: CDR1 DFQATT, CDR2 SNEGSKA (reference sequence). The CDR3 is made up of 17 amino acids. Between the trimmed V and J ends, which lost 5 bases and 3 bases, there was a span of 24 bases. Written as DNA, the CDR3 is TGCAGTGCTGACCCTATGACGGTGGGCCGGGTGACAGATACGCAGTATTTT. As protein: CSADPMTVGRVTDTQYF.

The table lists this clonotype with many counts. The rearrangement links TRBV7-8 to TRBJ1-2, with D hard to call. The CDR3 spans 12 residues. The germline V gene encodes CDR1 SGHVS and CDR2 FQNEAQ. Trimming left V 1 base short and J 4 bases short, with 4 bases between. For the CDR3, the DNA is TGTGCCAGCAGCTTAGGGGGCTATGGCTACACCTTC. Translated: CASSLGGYGYTF.

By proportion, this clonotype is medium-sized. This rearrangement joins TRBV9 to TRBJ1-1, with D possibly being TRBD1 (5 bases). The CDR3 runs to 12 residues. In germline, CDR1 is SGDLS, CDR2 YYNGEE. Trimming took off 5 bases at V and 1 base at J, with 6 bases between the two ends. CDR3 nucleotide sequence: TGTGCCAGCAGGGGGGAGAACACTGAAGCTTTCTTT. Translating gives CASRGENTEAFF.

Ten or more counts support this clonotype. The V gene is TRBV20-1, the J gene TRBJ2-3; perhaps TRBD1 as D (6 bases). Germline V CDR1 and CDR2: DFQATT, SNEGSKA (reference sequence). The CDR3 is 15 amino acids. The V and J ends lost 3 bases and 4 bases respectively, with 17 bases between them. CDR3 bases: TGCAGTGCTAGGGACGGACAGATCTTCGCAGATACGCAGTATTTT. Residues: CSARDGQIFADTQYF.

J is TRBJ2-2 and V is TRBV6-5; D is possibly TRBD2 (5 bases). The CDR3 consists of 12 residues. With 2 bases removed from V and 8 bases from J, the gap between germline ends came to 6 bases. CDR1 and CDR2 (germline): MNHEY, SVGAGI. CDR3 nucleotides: TGTGCCAGCAGTTACCGGGAAGGGGAGCTGTTTTTT. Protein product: CASSYREGELFF.

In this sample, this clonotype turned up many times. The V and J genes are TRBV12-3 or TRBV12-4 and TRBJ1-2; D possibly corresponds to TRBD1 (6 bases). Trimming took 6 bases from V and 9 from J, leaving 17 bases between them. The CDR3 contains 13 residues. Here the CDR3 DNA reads TGTGCCAGCAGCCCCCCCGGAGGGGGTAGCTACACCTTC. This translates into CASSPPGGGSYTF.

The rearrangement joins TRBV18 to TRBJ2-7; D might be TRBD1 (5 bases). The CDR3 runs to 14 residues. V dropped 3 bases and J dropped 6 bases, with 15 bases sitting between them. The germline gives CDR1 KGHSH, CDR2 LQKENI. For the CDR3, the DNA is TGTGCCAGCTCACCGAGCAGGGTAGGCGGCGAGCAGTACTTC. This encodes CASSPSRVGGEQYF. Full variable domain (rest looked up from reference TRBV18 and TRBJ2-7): NAGVMQNPRHLVRRRGQEARLRCSPMKGHSHVYWYRQLPEEGLKFMVYLQKENIIDESGMPKERFSAEFPKEGPSILRIQQVVRGDSAAYFCASSPSRVGGEQYFGPGTRLTVT.

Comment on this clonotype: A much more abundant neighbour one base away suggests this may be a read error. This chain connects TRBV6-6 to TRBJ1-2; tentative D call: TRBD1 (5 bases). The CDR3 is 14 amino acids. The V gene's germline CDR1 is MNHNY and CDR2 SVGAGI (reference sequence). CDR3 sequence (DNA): TGTGCCAGCAGTTACTCGAGGGGAGAAGATGGCTACAACTTC. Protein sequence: CASSYSRGEDGYNF.

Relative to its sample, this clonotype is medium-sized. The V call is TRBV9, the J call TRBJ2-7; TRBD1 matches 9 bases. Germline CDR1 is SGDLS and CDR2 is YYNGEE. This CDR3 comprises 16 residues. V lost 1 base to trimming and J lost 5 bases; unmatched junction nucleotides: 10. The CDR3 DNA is TGTGCCAGCAGCGTATACGGGGGGACAGGGAGGCACGAGCAGTACTTC. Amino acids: CASSVYGGTGRHEQYF.

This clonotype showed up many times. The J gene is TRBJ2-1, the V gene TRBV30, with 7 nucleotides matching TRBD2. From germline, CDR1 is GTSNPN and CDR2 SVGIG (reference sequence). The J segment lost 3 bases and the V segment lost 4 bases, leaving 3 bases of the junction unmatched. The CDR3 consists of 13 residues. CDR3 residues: CAWNLADYNEQFF. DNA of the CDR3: TGTGCCTGGAACCTAGCGGACTACAATGAGCAGTTCTTC.